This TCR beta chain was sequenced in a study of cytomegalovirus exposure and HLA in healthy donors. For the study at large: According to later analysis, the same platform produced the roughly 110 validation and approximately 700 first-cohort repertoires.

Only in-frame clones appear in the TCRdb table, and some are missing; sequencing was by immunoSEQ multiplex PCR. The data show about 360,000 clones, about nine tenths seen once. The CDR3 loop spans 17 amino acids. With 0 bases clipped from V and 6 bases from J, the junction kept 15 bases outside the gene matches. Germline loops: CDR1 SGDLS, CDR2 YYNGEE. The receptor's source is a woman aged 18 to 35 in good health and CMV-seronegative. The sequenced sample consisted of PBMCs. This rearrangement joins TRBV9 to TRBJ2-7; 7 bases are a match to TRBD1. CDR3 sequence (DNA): TGTGCCAGCAGCGTAGACTCAGAGACAGGGAAACTCTCCGAGCAGTACTTC. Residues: CASSVDSETGKLSEQYF.